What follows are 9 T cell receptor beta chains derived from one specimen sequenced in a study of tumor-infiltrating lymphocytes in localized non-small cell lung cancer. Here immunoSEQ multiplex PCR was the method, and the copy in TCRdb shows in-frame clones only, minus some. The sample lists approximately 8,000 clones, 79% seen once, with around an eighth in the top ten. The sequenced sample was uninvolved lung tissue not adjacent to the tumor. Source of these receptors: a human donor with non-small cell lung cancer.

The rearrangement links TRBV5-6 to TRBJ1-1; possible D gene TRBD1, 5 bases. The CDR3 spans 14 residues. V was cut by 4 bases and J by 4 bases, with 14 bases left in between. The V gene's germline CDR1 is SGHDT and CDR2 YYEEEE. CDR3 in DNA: TGTGCCAGCAGCCGTCAGGGAGGTAGCACTGAAGCTTTCTTT. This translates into CASSRQGGSTEAFF. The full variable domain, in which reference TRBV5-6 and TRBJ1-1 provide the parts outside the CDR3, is DAGVTQSPTHLIKTRGQQVTLRCSPKSGHDTVSWYQQALGQGPQFIFQYYEEEERQRGNFPDRFSGHQFPNYSSELNVNALLLGDSALYLCASSRQGGSTEAFFGQGTRLTVV.

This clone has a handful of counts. CDR3 residues: CASSLDSMNTEAFF. CDR3 coding DNA: TGTGCCAGCAGTTTAGACAGTATGAACACTGAAGCTTTCTTT. The J gene is TRBJ1-1, the V gene TRBV28, with D perhaps matching TRBD1 (5 bases). Trimming took 2 bases from V and 0 from J, leaving 7 bases between them. This CDR3 has 14 amino acids. Germline loops: CDR1 MDHEN, CDR2 SYDVKM.

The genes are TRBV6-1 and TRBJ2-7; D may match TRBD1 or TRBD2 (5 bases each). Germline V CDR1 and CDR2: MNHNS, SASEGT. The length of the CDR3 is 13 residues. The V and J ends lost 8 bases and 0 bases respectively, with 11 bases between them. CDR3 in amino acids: CASQGGLSYEQYF. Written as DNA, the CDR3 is TGTGCCAGCCAGGGCGGACTCTCCTACGAGCAGTACTTC.

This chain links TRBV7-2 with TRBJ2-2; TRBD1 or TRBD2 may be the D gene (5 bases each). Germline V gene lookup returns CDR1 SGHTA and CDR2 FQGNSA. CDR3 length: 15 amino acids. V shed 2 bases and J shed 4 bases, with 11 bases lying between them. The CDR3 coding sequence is TGTGCCAGCAGCTTACAGGTTGGGGGCACCGGGGAGCTGTTTTTT. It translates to CASSLQVGGTGELFF.

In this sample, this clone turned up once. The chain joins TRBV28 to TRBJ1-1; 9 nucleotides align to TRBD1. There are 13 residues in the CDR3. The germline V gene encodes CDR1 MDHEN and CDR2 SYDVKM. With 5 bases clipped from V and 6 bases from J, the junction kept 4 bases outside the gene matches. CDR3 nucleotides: TGTGCCAGCAGTACTACAGGGGGCGCTGAAGCTTTCTTT. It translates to CASSTTGGAEAFF.

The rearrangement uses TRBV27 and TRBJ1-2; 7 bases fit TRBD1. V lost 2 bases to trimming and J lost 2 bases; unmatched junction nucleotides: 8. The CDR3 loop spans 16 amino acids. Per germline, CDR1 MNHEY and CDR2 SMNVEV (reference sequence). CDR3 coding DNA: TGTGCCAGCAGTTTACTCAGTCAGGGGGAAAACTATGGCTACACCTTC. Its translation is CASSLLSQGENYGYTF.

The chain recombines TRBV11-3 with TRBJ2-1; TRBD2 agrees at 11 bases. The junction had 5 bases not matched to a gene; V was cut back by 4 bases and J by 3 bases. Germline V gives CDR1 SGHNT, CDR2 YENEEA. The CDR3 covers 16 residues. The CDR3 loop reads CASSSRGTSGYNEQFF. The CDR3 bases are TGTGCCAGCAGCTCCCGAGGGACTAGCGGCTACAATGAGCAGTTCTTC. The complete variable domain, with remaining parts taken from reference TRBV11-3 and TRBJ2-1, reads EAGVVQSPRYKIIEKKQPVAFWCNPISGHNTLYWYLQNLGQGPELLIRYENEEAVDDSQLPKDRFSAERLKGVDSTLKIQPAELGDSAVYLCASSSRGTSGYNEQFFGPGTRLTVL.

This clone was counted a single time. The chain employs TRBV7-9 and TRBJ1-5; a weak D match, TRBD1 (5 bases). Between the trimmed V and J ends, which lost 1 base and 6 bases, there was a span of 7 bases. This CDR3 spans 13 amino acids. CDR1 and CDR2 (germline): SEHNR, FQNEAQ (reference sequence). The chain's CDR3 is CASSLGGIQPQHF. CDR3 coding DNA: TGTGCCAGCAGCTTAGGGGGGATTCAGCCCCAGCATTTT.

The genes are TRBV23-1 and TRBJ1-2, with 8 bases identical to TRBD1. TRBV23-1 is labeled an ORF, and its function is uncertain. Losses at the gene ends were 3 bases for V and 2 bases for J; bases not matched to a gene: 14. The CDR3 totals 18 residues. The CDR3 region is CASSHPSSGGARNYGYTF. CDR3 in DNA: TGCGCCAGCAGTCACCCGAGCTCAGGGGGCGCAAGGAACTATGGCTACACCTTC.